This TCR beta chain emerged from a study of blood T cell repertoires in COVID-19 (dated by TCRdb to the early 2020s). As for the study more broadly: The collaborator samples originated in the United States, Italy and Spain and spanned the acute and convalescent phases of COVID-19. The prospective study material was composed of cDNA or gDNA derived from T cells, B-cell-depleted T cells, or PBMCs. The dataset comprised deeply sampled blood TCRbeta repertoires from subjects exposed to, actively infected with, or recovered from COVID-19. A freely available public database, intended as a resource for researchers studying the immune response to SARS-CoV-2, is where the repertoires were released. Samples came from the ongoing ImmuneRACE study (first 160 participants) plus 1,254 subjects from 6 global collaborators. The sample metadata nearly always contained a de-identified subject ID, COVID-19 status, age in years and sex. Where HLA class I and class II types were available, the types were taken from metadata supplied by the sample provider, not from assay-based typing. Broader findings and caveats from the paper: Clinical and demographic metadata were provided uncurated, with the amount varying by source and participant.

Collaborating institutions collected whole blood in K2EDTA tubes following their own protocols. For TCRbeta analysis, collaborator samples were shipped as frozen whole blood, as isolated PBMCs, or as DNA extracted from either sample type. Reading the germline V gene gives CDR1 SGHTA and CDR2 FQGNSA. The CDR3 spans 15 residues, from the cysteine through the phenylalanine. The read is trimmed to its CDR3 DNA, 45 bases read in frame from base 1. V drops 3 bases and J drops 0 bases, leaving 8 bases in between. About this clone itself: This receptor's antigen is unknown. Within one base of it there is no much larger clone, and no base qualities were kept.

The immunoSEQ Assay, a bias-controlled multiplex PCR, was used to amplify TCRbeta CDR3 regions from genomic DNA. Per the source publication's procedure: The number of nucleated cells in each sample was estimated from the amplification of reference gene primers within the assay. Sequence reads were collapsed and filtered to measure the absolute abundance of every unique TCRbeta CDR3 rearrangement. Productive Simpson clonality was computed per sample as the square root of Simpson's diversity index over productive rearrangements. This is the immuneACCESS table as TCRdb keeps it, with only in-frame sequences that have V and J called. A part of the clones is gone; compared with another copy, unresolved V genes explain less than half, and the rest is unexplained. V and J calls and clone size follow that table, whereas D and trimming were derived from the DNA. A total of a few hundred thousand clones appear in this sample, about four fifths of them only once. The ten largest clones capture 2.5% to 3.5% of the sample.

Sequencing input: peripheral blood. The clonotype originates from a woman aged 18-35 years with acute or convalescent COVID-19. Rearrangement joined TRBV7-2 to TRBJ2-2, with a tentative D gene TRBD2 over 6 matching bases. The DNA sequence is given as TGTGCCAGCAGCTTGGCGGGAACGAACACCGGGGAGCTGTTTTTT. This sequence encodes CASSLAGTNTGELFF.